This record covers a single TCR beta chain. What antigen it recognizes has not been identified. Per-nucleotide qualities are absent, and no much larger clonotype sits a single base away. This entry belongs to a study of shared clonotypes between healthy human individuals (dated by TCRdb to about 2020). With regard to the full study: A few men and two women, aged 18 to 49 years, made up the cohort. To estimate repertoire size and how much clonotypes are shared between individuals, the study performed deep sequencing of blood TCR repertoires from roughly five healthy adults. Between about 0.9 and 8.9 billion PBMCs per donor were obtained by leukapheresis. For each donor, three plates each were used for CD4 naive and CD4 memory, two plates were used for CD8 naive, and one plate was used for CD8 memory. To increase sequencing depth and limit assay-specific biases, TCR repertoire library preparation and sequencing were carried out by different laboratories using diverse techniques. Broader findings and caveats from the paper: Naive subsets generally had larger estimated clonotype richness than memory subsets did. Higher generation probabilities were observed for clonotypes shared by all four sorted-subset donors than for non-shared clonotypes. Even with the large sequencing depth, rarefaction of the sorted-subset datasets indicated that sequencing was incomplete. Because the study included a small number of donors, the genetic and exposure-history diversity represented was limited. Sampling was restricted to blood, and TCR repertoires in tissues likely differ from the TCR repertoires found in blood. When four donors were compared, the shared fraction of clonotypes was roughly 4.8% for naive CD4, more than 3% for naive CD8, roughly 2.5% for memory CD4, and 0.4% for memory CD8. Pairwise subsampling indicated that sequencing depth was expected to affect the degree of clonotype sharing among donors.

Using the deep immunoSEQ assay, multiplex PCR amplified TCR CDR3 regions from genomic DNA. Genomic DNA extracted from each cell subset was distributed evenly over all wells of several immunoSEQ 96-well plates, and each plate served as one replicate. Each replicate PCR for sorted subsets received about 0.2 ug genomic DNA, equal to tens of thousands of T cell genomes. Purified libraries were measured with a Qubit 3.0 fluorometer, size-checked on a Bioanalyzer 2100, and measured again with the KAPA Library Quantification kit. Each immunoSEQ 96-well plate was sequenced on its own single-read 150-cycle Illumina NextSeq 550 flow cell. The paper's processing steps were these. The immunoSEQ output contained only junctional sequences without quality scores, so filtering could not match that applied to full-length reads. Sequences were annotated with PyIR, a Python wrapper for IgBLAST v1.9, using IMGT germline references to assign V/J genes and CDR3. Reads with weak V/J assignments (E-value above 1e-6), missing CDR3, stop codons, out-of-frame junctions, or ambiguous translated residues were removed. V3J clonotypes were defined as sequences sharing the same inferred V gene, J gene, and CDR3 amino acid sequence. Percentage overlap between repertoires was calculated by dividing the number of shared unique clonotypes by the size of the smaller repertoire. Richness of each repertoire was evaluated using RTK rarefaction, the Chao1 estimator, and Recon v2.1 estimates of unobserved clonotypes. Generation probabilities for all TCRbeta clonotypes obtained by the gDNA method from a handful of donors were computed using OLGA. The clones in this table, taken by TCRdb from immuneACCESS, are in-frame only. Not every clone is retained; where verified, under half of the shortfall comes from an unresolved V gene, and the cause of the rest is unknown. The V and J calls and clone size are taken from that table; D and trimming were inferred from the DNA. The table for this sample lists 2 million to 3 million clones; 90% to 95% of them were counted only once. The ten largest clones represent over 0.12% of the sample.

Healthy HIV-negative adults with no recently reported acute infections or vaccinations were included as donors. Only Caucasian adults living in Nashville, Tennessee, USA were represented among the donors. CD4+ T cells were enriched by magnetic negative selection; naive cells were then positively selected on CD45RA, and the negative fraction formed the memory subset. After blood collection by leukapheresis, PBMCs were isolated using Ficoll-Histopaque density gradient centrifugation and then cryopreserved in the vapor phase of liquid nitrogen. Analytical flow cytometry was used to check the purity and quantity of every magnetically sorted T cell population. Genomic DNA was isolated from every sorted fraction and measured by UV absorbance on a Nanodrop 2000c. The sequence derives from a man between 18 and 35 years old in good health. Sequencing was performed on naive CD4+ T cells sorted from blood. The cell subset or site label, read with the paper, signifies: CD45RA+ positively selected.

The CDR3 protein sequence reads: CASSGLYGGYTF. In nucleotides, the sequence is TGTGCCAGCAGCGGACTCTATGGCGGCTACACCTTC. Recombination joined TRBV6-5 with TRBJ1-2, with an unclear D gene assignment. Measured from the cysteine to the phenylalanine, the CDR3 is 12 residues long. The only DNA kept is the CDR3, 36 bases in frame from the first base. The junction carries 13 bases between V and J, which are trimmed by 6 bases and 8 bases respectively. As encoded in the germline V gene, CDR1 is MNHEY while CDR2 is SVGAGI.